The clone carrying this T cell receptor (beta chain) was picked up many times. Its antigen is not identified. The data are from a study of regulatory T cells in long-lasting Graves disease. The time point was: newly diagnosed GD, antithyroid drugs for less than 3 months. Construction of the TCR library relied on RNA isolated from PBMCs. Looked up from germline, CDR1 is SQVTM and CDR2 is ANQGSEA. The junction had 10 bases not matched to a gene; V was cut back by 5 bases and J by 8 bases. The CDR3 contains 13 residues. Libraries of TCR beta came from iRepertoire HTBI primers plus Arm-PCR of CDR3 regions. MiXCR, run by TCRdb on the multiplex PCR reads, gives a single entry per CDR3 protein. Counted here are hundreds of thousands of distinct CDR3 sequences, 12% occurring once; the ten biggest clones make up approximately 9.6%. Whole-study findings and limits: Persistent Graves' patients showed less TCR diversity than newly diagnosed ones. Persistent disease preferred TRBV28, TRBJ1-2 and TRBJ2-5.

These data were likewise used in another study, on T cells in Graves' hyperthyroidism and ophthalmopathy. That work adds: Patients aged 18 to 65 with hyperthyroidism were newly diagnosed, with duration under 2 months. Blood also carried most thyroid clonotypes expanded above 0.001.

The sequence derives from a woman in her thirties with Graves disease. This chain joins TRBV29-1 and TRBJ1-2; 8 bases agree with TRBD1. The input for sequencing was peripheral blood mononuclear cells (PBMCs), taken at new diagnosis, from a patient treated with antithyroid drugs. The chain's CDR3 is CSVREAGGKGYTF. The CDR3 coding sequence is TGCAGCGTTCGTGAGGCAGGGGGCAAGGGCTACACCTTC.